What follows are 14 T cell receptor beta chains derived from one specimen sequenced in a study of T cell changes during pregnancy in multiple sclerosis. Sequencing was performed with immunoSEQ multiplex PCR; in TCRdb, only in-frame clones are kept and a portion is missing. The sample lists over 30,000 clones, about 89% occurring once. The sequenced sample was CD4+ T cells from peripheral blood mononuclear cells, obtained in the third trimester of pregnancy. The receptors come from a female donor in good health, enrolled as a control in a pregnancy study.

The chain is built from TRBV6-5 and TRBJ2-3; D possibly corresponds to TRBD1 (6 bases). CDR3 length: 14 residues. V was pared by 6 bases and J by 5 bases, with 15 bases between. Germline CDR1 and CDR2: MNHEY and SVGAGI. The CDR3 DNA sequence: TGTGCCAGCAGGCGGACAGCTTCGGAAGATACGCAGTATTTT. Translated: CASRRTASEDTQYF.

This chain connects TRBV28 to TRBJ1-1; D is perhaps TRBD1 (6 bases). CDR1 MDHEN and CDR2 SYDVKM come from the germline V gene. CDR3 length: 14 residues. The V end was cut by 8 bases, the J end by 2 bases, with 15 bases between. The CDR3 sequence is CASGGEGGNTEAFF. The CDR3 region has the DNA TGTGCCAGCGGGGGGGAGGGGGGCAACACTGAAGCTTTCTTT.

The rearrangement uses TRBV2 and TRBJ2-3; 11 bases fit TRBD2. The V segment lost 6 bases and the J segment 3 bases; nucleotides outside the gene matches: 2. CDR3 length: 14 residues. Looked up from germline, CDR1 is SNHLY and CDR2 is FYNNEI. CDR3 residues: CASRTSGRTDTQYF. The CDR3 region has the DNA TGTGCCAGCAGAACTAGCGGGAGAACAGATACGCAGTATTTT.

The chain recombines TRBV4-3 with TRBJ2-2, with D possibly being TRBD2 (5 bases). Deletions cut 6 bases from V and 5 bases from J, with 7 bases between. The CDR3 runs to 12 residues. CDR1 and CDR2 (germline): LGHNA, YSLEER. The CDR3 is CASRSGTGELFF. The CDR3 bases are TGCGCCAGCAGATCGGGGACCGGGGAGCTGTTTTTT.

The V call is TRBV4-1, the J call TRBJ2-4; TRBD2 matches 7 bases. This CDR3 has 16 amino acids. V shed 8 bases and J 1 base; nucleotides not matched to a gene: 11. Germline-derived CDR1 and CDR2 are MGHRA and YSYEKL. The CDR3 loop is CASAGVGFLAKNIQYF. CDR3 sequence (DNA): TGCGCCAGCGCGGGGGTTGGGTTCCTGGCCAAAAACATTCAGTACTTC.

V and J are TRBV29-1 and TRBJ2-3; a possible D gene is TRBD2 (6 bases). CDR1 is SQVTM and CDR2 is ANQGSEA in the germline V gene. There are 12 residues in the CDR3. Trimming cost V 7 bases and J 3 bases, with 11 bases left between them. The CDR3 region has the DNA TGCAGCGACGGGGGAGGAACAGATACGCAGTATTTT. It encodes CSDGGGTDTQYF.

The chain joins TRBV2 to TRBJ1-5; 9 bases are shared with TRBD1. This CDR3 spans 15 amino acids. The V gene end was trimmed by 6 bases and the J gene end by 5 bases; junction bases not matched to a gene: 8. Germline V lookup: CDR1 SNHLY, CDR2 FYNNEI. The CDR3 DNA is TGTGCCAGCAGAGCCCCCAGGGACAGGGATCAGCCCCAGCATTTT. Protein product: CASRAPRDRDQPQHF.

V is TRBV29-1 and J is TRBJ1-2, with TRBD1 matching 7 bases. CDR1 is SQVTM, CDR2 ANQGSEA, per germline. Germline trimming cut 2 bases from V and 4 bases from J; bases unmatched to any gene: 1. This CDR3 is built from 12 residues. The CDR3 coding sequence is TGCAGCGTTGAATACAGGGGCTATGGCTACACCTTC. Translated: CSVEYRGYGYTF.

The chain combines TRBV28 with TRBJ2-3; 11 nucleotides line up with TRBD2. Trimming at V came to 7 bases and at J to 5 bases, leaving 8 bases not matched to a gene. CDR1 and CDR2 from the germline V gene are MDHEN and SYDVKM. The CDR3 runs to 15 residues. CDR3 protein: CASKTAGLAGDTQYF. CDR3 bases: TGTGCCAGCAAAACCGCCGGACTAGCGGGAGATACGCAGTATTTT.

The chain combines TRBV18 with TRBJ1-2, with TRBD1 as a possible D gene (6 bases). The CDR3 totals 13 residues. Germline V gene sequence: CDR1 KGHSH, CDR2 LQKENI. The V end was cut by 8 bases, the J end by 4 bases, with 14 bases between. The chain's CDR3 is CASRDTRPYGYTF. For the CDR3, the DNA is TGTGCCAGCAGGGACACGAGACCCTATGGCTACACCTTC. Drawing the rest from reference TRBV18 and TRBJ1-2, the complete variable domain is NAGVMQNPRHLVRRRGQEARLRCSPMKGHSHVYWYRQLPEEGLKFMVYLQKENIIDESGMPKERFSAEFPKEGPSILRIQQVVRGDSAAYFCASRDTRPYGYTFGSGTRLTVV.

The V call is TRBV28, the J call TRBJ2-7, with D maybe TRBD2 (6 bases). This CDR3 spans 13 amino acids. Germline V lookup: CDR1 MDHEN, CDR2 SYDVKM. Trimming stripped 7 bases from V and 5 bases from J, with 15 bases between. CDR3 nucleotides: TGTGCCAGCACCCCAGGAGGGGCCCACGAGCAGTACTTC. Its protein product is CASTPGGAHEQYF.

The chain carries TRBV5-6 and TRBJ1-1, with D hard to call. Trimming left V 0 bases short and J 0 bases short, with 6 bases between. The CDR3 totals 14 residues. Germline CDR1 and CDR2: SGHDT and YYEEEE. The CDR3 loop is CASSLVQLNTEAFF. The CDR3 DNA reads TGTGCCAGCAGCTTGGTACAGTTGAACACTGAAGCTTTCTTT.

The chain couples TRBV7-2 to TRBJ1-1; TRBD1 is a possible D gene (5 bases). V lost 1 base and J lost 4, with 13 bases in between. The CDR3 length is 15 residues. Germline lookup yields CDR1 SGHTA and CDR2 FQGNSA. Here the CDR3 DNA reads TGTGCCAGCAGCTTAGTCTCAGGGCAGGGCACTGAAGCTTTCTTT. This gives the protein CASSLVSGQGTEAFF.

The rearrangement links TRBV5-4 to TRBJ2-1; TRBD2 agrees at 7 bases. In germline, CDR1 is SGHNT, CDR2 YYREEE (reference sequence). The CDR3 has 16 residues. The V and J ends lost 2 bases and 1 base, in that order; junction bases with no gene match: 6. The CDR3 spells CASSFGGRGSYNEQFF. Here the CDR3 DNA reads TGTGCCAGCAGCTTTGGTGGGAGGGGTTCCTACAATGAGCAGTTCTTC.